This TCR beta chain was profiled in a study of blood T cell repertoires in COVID-19. Looking at the study overall: Acute and convalescent COVID-19 specimens originated in the United States, Italy and Spain.

Researchers sorted participants into cohorts using their self-reported clinical history. Trimming took off 6 bases at V and 15 bases at J, with 21 bases between the two ends. The length of the CDR3 is 13 residues. CDR1 is MDHEN and CDR2 is SYDVKM in the germline V gene. Profiled with immunoSEQ multiplex PCR; TCRdb holds only in-frame clones, not every one. The profile shows roughly 220,000 clones, just over 85% of them singletons. The V gene is TRBV28, the J gene TRBJ1-5; a possible D gene is TRBD1 (5 bases). The sample was PBMCs or T cells enriched from blood (not recorded which). The clonotype was recovered from a woman between 50 and 59 years old with acute COVID-19. The CDR3 DNA reads TGTGCCAGCAGACTCCAGGGCCGGGGGAGAGGGCATTTT. Residues: CASRLQGRGRGHF. The full variable domain, with the rest looked up from reference TRBV28 and TRBJ1-5, is DVKVTQSSRYLVKRTGEKVFLECVQDMDHENMFWYRQDPGLGLRLIYFSYDVKMKEKGDIPEGYSVSREKKERFSLILESASTNQTSMYLCASRLQGRGRGHFGDGTRLSIL.